What follows are 6 T cell receptor beta chains derived from one specimen sequenced in a study of blood T cell repertoires in COVID-19. The protocol was immunoSEQ multiplex PCR, while the TCRdb copy is restricted to in-frame clones and leaves out a portion. The table lists 97,000 or so clones, roughly 80% of them singletons, with around 4% in the top ten. The material sequenced was peripheral blood. The receptors here all came from a human donor in a cohort sampled during active COVID-19.

In the case of this clone: A read error may account for a junction end that differs from germline. The V gene is TRBV7-7, the J gene TRBJ2-5; D uncertain. This CDR3 contains 13 residues. The germline CDR1 and CDR2 sequences are SSHAT and FNYEAQ (reference sequence). The CDR3 coding sequence is TGTGCTAGCAGCTCCTTAGCTACAGAGACCCAGTACTTC. Translation gives CASSSLATETQYF. Full variable domain (missing parts from reference TRBV7-7 and TRBJ2-5): GAGVSQSPRYKVTKRGQDVTLRCDPISSHATLYWYQQALGQGPEFLTYFNYEAQPDKSGLPSDRFSAERPEGSISTLTIQRTEQRDSAMYRCASSSLATETQYFGPGTRLLVL.

This sequence joins TRBV5-1 and TRBJ1-5; no clear D. V dropped 0 bases and J dropped 2 bases, with 18 bases sitting between them. The CDR3 extends over 18 amino acids. CDR1 is SGHRS and CDR2 is YFSETQ in the germline V gene. The CDR3 is CASSLVPSTSGGNQPQHF. CDR3 bases: TGCGCCAGCAGCTTGGTCCCCTCGACGAGCGGGGGCAATCAGCCCCAGCATTTT.

The CDR3 sequence is CASSSRGLAGANEQFF. In DNA, the CDR3 is TGTGCCAGCAGTTCTCGAGGACTAGCGGGGGCGAATGAGCAGTTCTTC. The V call is TRBV6-2 or TRBV6-3, the J call TRBJ2-1; 13 bases agree with TRBD2. The germline gives CDR1 MNHEY, CDR2 SVGEGT. The CDR3 has 16 amino acids. Germline trimming cut 4 bases from V and 7 bases from J; bases unmatched to any gene: 7.

This clone has only one observation. The chain links TRBV3-1 (or the pseudogene TRBV3-2) to TRBJ2-3, with D perhaps matching TRBD1 (6 bases). There are 17 residues in the CDR3. Germline assignment: CDR1 LGHDT and CDR2 YNNKEL (reference sequence). The V and J ends lost 1 base and 0 bases respectively, with 14 bases between them. CDR3 sequence (DNA): TGTGCCAGCAGCCAAGGCAGGGGCTCAACTAGCACAGATACGCAGTATTTT. Its translation: CASSQGRGSTSTDTQYF.

The rearrangement links TRBV28 to TRBJ1-5; D is undetermined. CDR3 length: 13 amino acids. V was shortened by 4 bases and J by 5 bases, with 9 bases between the two germline ends. Germline lookup yields CDR1 MDHEN and CDR2 SYDVKM. The CDR3 nucleotides read TGTGCCAGCAGTTGGGCAACAGATCAGCCCCAGCATTTT. Amino acids: CASSWATDQPQHF.

This clone was seen a handful of times. The chain combines TRBV6-5 with TRBJ2-7; 9 bases align to TRBD2. After removal of 6 bases from V and 0 bases from J, the junction contained 6 bases not matched to a gene. The CDR3 is 15 amino acids. Germline-derived CDR1 and CDR2 are MNHEY and SVGAGI. CDR3 protein: CASSSLAGLSYEQYF. CDR3 nucleotides: TGTGCCAGCAGCAGCCTAGCGGGACTCTCCTACGAGCAGTACTTC.